The 24 T cell receptor beta chains below all came from one sample that was sequenced in a study of cytomegalovirus exposure and HLA in healthy donors (dated by TCRdb to the late 2010s). The library relied on the immunoSEQ multiplex PCR assay. A mixture of 60 forward primers for TCR Vbeta segments and 13 reverse primers for TCR Jbeta segments was used in the multiplex PCR. TCRdb mirrors the immuneACCESS table, restricted to in-frame sequences. Some clones are absent from its copies; in checked studies, under half trace to an unresolved V gene, and the reason for the others is unknown. The sample table records 65,000 to 90,000 clones; less than 80% of these occur just once. Of the sample, roughly 12% is held by the ten largest clones. The sequenced material came from PBMCs. Receptor source: a woman aged 40 to 55 in good health and CMV-seropositive.

The gene calls are TRBV7-9 and TRBJ2-1; possibly TRBD2 for D (6 bases). The CDR3 is 15 residues long. Deletions cut 5 bases from V and 13 bases from J, with 24 bases between. Germline V CDR1 and CDR2: SEHNR, FQNEAQ (reference sequence). CDR3 DNA: TGTGCCAGCAGCAACTTGGGACTTCCAAGAGATAGTCAGTTCTTC. The encoded protein is CASSNLGLPRDSQFF.

This clone was seen just once. This chain connects TRBV28 to TRBJ1-6; D is unresolved. The V and J ends lost 3 bases and 2 bases respectively, with 8 bases between them. CDR3 size: 15 residues. Germline CDR1 is MDHEN and CDR2 is SYDVKM. The CDR3 region is CASSFGLTYNSPLHF. Written as DNA, the CDR3 is TGTGCCAGCAGTTTCGGGTTAACCTATAATTCACCCCTCCACTTT.

The chain joins TRBV11-3 to TRBJ2-1, with 13 bases lining up with TRBD2. The CDR3 spans 15 residues. The ends lost 5 bases at V and 7 bases at J; junction bases unmatched: 5. Germline-derived CDR1 and CDR2 are SGHNT and YENEEA. The CDR3 region is CASSPMGLAGNEQFF. The CDR3 DNA reads TGTGCCAGCAGCCCAATGGGACTAGCGGGGAATGAGCAGTTCTTC.

This clone has only a few counts. This sequence joins TRBV27 and TRBJ2-1; 9 bases align to TRBD2. The CDR3 is 15 amino acids. J gave up 7 bases and V 7 bases, and 11 bases lay outside the gene matches. The V gene's germline CDR1 is MNHEY and CDR2 SMNVEV (reference sequence). CDR3 coding DNA: TGTGCCAGCAAGCTAGCGGGGATGGATGGTAATGAGCAGTTCTTC. Translating it yields CASKLAGMDGNEQFF.

V is TRBV12-5 and J is TRBJ2-7; TRBD2 matches 7 bases. This CDR3 spans 16 amino acids. J gave up 7 bases and V 6 bases, and 18 bases lay outside the gene matches. Germline assignment: CDR1 LGHNT and CDR2 FRNRAP. CDR3 DNA sequence: TGTGCTAGTGGAGACTGGGAGGGGCATCCAGGAGGAGAGCAGTACTTC. Its protein is CASGDWEGHPGGEQYF.

CDR3 nucleotides: TGTGCCAGCAGCGGACAGGGATGGAGCGAGCAGTACTTC. It yields the protein CASSGQGWSEQYF. This chain links TRBV9 with TRBJ2-7; 7 positions agree with TRBD1. The germline gives CDR1 SGDLS, CDR2 YYNGEE. V shed 3 bases, J shed 6 bases, and the junction held 6 bases outside the gene matches. This CDR3 comprises 13 residues.

This clone has only one observation. This chain connects TRBV9 to TRBJ2-3; the match to TRBD2 covers 11 bases. The germline V gene has CDR1 SGDLS and CDR2 YYNGEE. The length of the CDR3 is 17 residues. V was pared by 0 bases and J by 5 bases, with 8 bases of the junction left unmatched. The CDR3 reads CASSVGVSGGAQDTQYF. DNA for the CDR3: TGTGCCAGCAGCGTAGGGGTTAGCGGGGGGGCACAAGATACGCAGTATTTT. The complete variable domain, with remaining parts taken from reference TRBV9 and TRBJ2-3, reads DSGVTQTPKHLITATGQRVTLRCSPRSGDLSVYWYQQSLDQGLQFLIQYYNGEERAKGNILERFSAQQFPDLHSELNLSSLELGDSALYFCASSVGVSGGAQDTQYFGPGTRLTVL.

V usage is TRBV6-6 and J usage is TRBJ1-6, with TRBD1 as a possible D gene (5 bases). Trimming took off 0 bases at V and 13 bases at J, with 10 bases between the two ends. CDR1 and CDR2 (germline): MNHNY, SVGAGI (reference sequence). The CDR3 spans 13 residues. The CDR3 is CASSYSRQGPLHF. In DNA form, the CDR3 reads TGTGCCAGCAGTTACTCGAGGCAGGGCCCCCTCCACTTT.

The chain recombines TRBV30 with TRBJ1-3; 7 bases match TRBD1. V was pared by 3 bases and J by 3 bases, with 8 bases of the junction left unmatched. The germline V gene encodes CDR1 GTSNPN and CDR2 SVGIG (reference sequence). The CDR3 consists of 15 residues. DNA of the CDR3: TGTGCCTGGAGAAAGGGGGCAGTTAATGGAAACACCATATATTTT. Translated: CAWRKGAVNGNTIYF. Supplemented by reference TRBV30 and TRBJ1-3, the full variable domain reads SQTIHQWPATLVQPVGSPLSLECTVEGTSNPNLYWYRQAAGRGLQLLFYSVGIGQISSEVPQNLSASRPQDRQFILSSKKLLLSDSGFYLCAWRKGAVNGNTIYFGEGSWLTVV.

This chain uses TRBV5-1 with TRBJ2-5; maybe TRBD1 (6 bases). The ends were cut back, 0 bases at V and 0 bases at J, with 12 bases in the middle. The CDR3 is 16 amino acids. In germline, CDR1 is SGHRS, CDR2 YFSETQ. This CDR3 is CASSLVTGGYQETQYF. DNA of the CDR3: TGCGCCAGCAGCTTGGTGACAGGAGGTTACCAAGAGACCCAGTACTTC.

This clone has just a few counts. The chain combines TRBV4-1 with TRBJ1-1; D is undetermined. Trimming pared 3 bases from V and 7 bases from J, leaving 9 bases between. CDR1 is MGHRA, CDR2 YSYEKL, per germline. This CDR3 contains 12 residues. CDR3 sequence (DNA): TGCGCCAGCAGCCAGGTCAGAGGTGAAGCTTTCTTT. Translated, it gives CASSQVRGEAFF.

This chain joins TRBV5-1 and TRBJ1-1; D is uncertain. V lost 4 bases and J lost 0, with 10 bases in between. CDR3 length: 14 residues. The V gene's germline CDR1 is SGHRS and CDR2 YFSETQ. This chain's CDR3 is CASSRTRVNTEAFF. The CDR3 region has the DNA TGCGCCAGCAGCCGGACTAGGGTGAACACTGAAGCTTTCTTT.

The chain joins TRBV4-2 to TRBJ2-3; perhaps D is TRBD1 or TRBD2 (5 bases each). Germline CDR1 LGHNA, CDR2 YNFKEQ. CDR3 size: 19 residues. V lost 4 bases to trimming and J lost 4 bases, with 27 bases between them. The CDR3 sequence: CASSPEGPMAVAGADTQYF. DNA for the CDR3: TGTGCCAGCAGCCCAGAGGGGCCCATGGCAGTGGCCGGCGCAGATACGCAGTATTTT.

Points on this clone: The junction departs from the called germline gene at one end, perhaps through a read error. The chain joins TRBV10-3 to TRBJ1-5; D is ambiguous. Germline assignment: CDR1 ENHRY and CDR2 SYGVKD. The CDR3 extends over 15 amino acids. The CDR3 region has the DNA TGTGCCATCTCCCGCGGGGAGGAAGGCAATCAGCCCCAGAATTTT. It translates to CAISRGEEGNQPQNF.

V usage is TRBV14 and J usage is TRBJ1-2; 8 nucleotides align to TRBD1. The germline V gene encodes CDR1 SGHDN and CDR2 FVKESK. The CDR3 contains 12 residues. V was clipped by 4 bases and J by 8 bases; unmatched bases: 3. CDR3 nucleotides: TGTGCCAGCAGCCCGGACAGGGCCGGCTACACCTTC. It yields the protein CASSPDRAGYTF.

The V and J genes are TRBV7-2 and TRBJ1-1, with 7 bases aligning to TRBD1. The CDR3 has 14 amino acids. CDR1 is SGHTA, CDR2 FQGNSA, per germline. Trimming took 5 bases from V and 1 from J; bases not matched to a gene: 4. This CDR3 reads CASSAYRGNTEAFF. The CDR3 DNA reads as TGTGCCAGCAGCGCATACAGGGGGAACACTGAAGCTTTCTTT.

The J gene is TRBJ2-1, the V gene TRBV4-1; D gene uncertain. Trimming pared 3 bases from V and 0 bases from J, leaving 12 bases between. The CDR3 consists of 16 residues. CDR1 and CDR2 (germline): MGHRA, YSYEKL. As DNA, the CDR3 is TGCGCCAGCAGCCACGGCGGATTAAGCTCCTACAATGAGCAGTTCTTC. Protein sequence: CASSHGGLSSYNEQFF.

The chain has TRBV5-1 and TRBJ2-1; 11 nucleotides match TRBD2. Per germline, CDR1 SGHRS and CDR2 YFSETQ. The J segment lost 3 bases and the V segment lost 1 base, leaving 3 bases of the junction unmatched. The CDR3 runs 16 residues. DNA for the CDR3: TGCGCCAGCAGCTTGCCTACTAGCGGGGGCTACAATGAGCAGTTCTTC. It yields the protein CASSLPTSGGYNEQFF.

The V and J genes are TRBV6-5 and TRBJ1-2; TRBD1 agrees at 10 bases. The CDR3 runs to 13 residues. Germline CDR1 is MNHEY and CDR2 is SVGAGI. V shed 6 bases, J shed 8 bases, and the junction held 6 bases outside the gene matches. CDR3 bases: TGTGCCAGCAGATCCCGGACAGGGGGAGGCTACACCTTC. Residues: CASRSRTGGGYTF.

This chain connects TRBV5-6 to TRBJ1-1, with a weak D call TRBD1 (6 bases). Germline loops: CDR1 SGHDT, CDR2 YYEEEE. V was cut by 2 bases and J by 7 bases, with 6 bases left in between. CDR3 length equals 11 residues. The CDR3 sequence: CASSLGGEAFF. The CDR3, as DNA: TGTGCCAGCAGCTTAGGGGGTGAAGCTTTCTTT.

V is TRBV5-1 and J is TRBJ2-2; 12 bases line up with TRBD2. Germline CDR1 is SGHRS and CDR2 is YFSETQ. Trimming took 0 bases from V and 5 from J; bases not matched to a gene: 5. The CDR3 is 17 residues long. The CDR3 region has the DNA TGCGCCAGCAGCTTGGCATCTAGCGGGGGGGCAACCGGGGAGCTGTTTTTT. Protein: CASSLASSGGATGELFF.

The V gene is TRBV29-1, the J gene TRBJ2-7; D is perhaps TRBD1 (5 bases). From germline, CDR1 is SQVTM and CDR2 ANQGSEA. Trimming took 5 bases from V and 4 from J, leaving 15 bases between them. CDR3 length: 13 residues. The CDR3 loop is CSVIQPDTYEQYF. The CDR3 coding sequence is TGCAGCGTTATTCAACCGGACACATACGAGCAGTACTTC.

V gene TRBV5-4 combines with J gene TRBJ2-1, with 11 bases aligning to TRBD1. Trimming removed 3 bases from V and 9 bases from J; junction bases left unmatched: 2. The CDR3 length is 13 residues. Germline CDR1 SGHNT, CDR2 YYREEE (reference sequence). The CDR3 is CASSSDRGLEQFF. The CDR3 nucleotides read TGTGCCAGCAGCTCGGACAGGGGGCTTGAGCAGTTCTTC.

The J gene is TRBJ2-3, the V gene TRBV5-1; 7 bases line up with TRBD2. J was trimmed by 1 base and V by 0 bases; bases with no gene match: 5. The CDR3 contains 16 residues. Germline assignment: CDR1 SGHRS and CDR2 YFSETQ. DNA of the CDR3: TGCGCCAGCAGCTTGGCCCAAAGCGGGGGCACAGATACGCAGTATTTT. Its translation: CASSLAQSGGTDTQYF.